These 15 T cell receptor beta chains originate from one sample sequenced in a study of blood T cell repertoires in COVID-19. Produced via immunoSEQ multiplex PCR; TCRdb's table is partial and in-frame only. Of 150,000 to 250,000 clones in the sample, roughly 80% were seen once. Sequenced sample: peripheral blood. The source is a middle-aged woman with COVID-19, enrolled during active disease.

CDR3 residues: CASSYRDSRGANVLTF. In DNA form, the CDR3 reads TGTGCCAGCAGTTACCGGGACAGCCGAGGGGCCAACGTCCTGACTTTC. The rearrangement joins TRBV6-5 to TRBJ2-6, with 7 nucleotides matching TRBD1. The CDR3 sequence is 16 residues long. V trimming: 2 bases; J trimming: 4 bases; junction bases outside the gene matches: 5. Germline V gene lookup returns CDR1 MNHEY and CDR2 SVGAGI.

The CDR3 DNA sequence: TGCGCCAGCAGCAGGGACAAACCCTACGAGCAGTACTTC. Its translation: CASSRDKPYEQYF. This sequence joins TRBV5-1 and TRBJ2-7, with D possibly being TRBD1 (6 bases). CDR3 size: 13 residues. Trimming shortened V by 4 bases and J by 2 bases, and 10 bases separated the two germline ends. Per the germline V gene, CDR1 is SGHRS and CDR2 is YFSETQ.

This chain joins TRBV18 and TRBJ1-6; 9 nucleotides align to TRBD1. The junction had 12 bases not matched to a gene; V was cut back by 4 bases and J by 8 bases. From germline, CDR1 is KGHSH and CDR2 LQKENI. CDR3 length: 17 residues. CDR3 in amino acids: CASSRGVPGQGDSPLHF. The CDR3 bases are TGTGCCAGCTCACGCGGTGTTCCGGGACAGGGAGATTCACCCCTCCACTTT. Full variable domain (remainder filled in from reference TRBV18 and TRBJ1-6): NAGVMQNPRHLVRRRGQEARLRCSPMKGHSHVYWYRQLPEEGLKFMVYLQKENIIDESGMPKERFSAEFPKEGPSILRIQQVVRGDSAAYFCASSRGVPGQGDSPLHFGNGTRLTVT.

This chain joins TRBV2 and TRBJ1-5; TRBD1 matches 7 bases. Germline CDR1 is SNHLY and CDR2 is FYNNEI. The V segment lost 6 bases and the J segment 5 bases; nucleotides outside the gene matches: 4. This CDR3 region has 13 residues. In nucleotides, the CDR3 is TGTGCCAGCAGCACCACAGGGGATCAGCCCCAGCATTTT. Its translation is CASSTTGDQPQHF.

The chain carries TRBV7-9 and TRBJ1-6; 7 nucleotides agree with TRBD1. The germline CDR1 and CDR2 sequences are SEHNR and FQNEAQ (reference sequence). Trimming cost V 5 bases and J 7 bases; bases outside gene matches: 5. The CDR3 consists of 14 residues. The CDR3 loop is CASSTGQINSPLHF. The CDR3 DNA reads TGTGCCAGCAGCACGGGACAGATAAATTCACCCCTCCACTTT.

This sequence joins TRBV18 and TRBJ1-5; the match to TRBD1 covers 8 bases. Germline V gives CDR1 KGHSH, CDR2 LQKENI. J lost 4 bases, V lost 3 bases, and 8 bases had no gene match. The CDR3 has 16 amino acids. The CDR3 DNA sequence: TGTGCCAGCTCACCCAGACAGGGGAGAGGGAATCAGCCCCAGCATTTT. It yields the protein CASSPRQGRGNQPQHF.

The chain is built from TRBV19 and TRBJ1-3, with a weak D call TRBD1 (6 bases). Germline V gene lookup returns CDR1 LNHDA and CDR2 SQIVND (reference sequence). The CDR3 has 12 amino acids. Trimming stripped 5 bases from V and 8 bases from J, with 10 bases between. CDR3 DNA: TGTGCCAGTAGTTCACAGGGTTACACCATATATTTT. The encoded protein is CASSSQGYTIYF.

CDR3 protein: CASRRGTNTGELFF. CDR3 coding DNA: TGCGCCAGCAGGAGGGGGACGAACACCGGGGAGCTGTTTTTT. The chain combines TRBV4-1 with TRBJ2-2; possible D gene TRBD1, 6 bases. Germline V gene sequence: CDR1 MGHRA, CDR2 YSYEKL. The CDR3 consists of 14 residues. Between the trimmed V and J ends, which lost 6 bases and 0 bases, there was a span of 8 bases.

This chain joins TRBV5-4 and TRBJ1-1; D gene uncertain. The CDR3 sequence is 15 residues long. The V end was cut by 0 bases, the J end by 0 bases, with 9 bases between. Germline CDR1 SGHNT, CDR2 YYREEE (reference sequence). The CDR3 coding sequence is TGTGCCAGCAGCTTGGTCGGGAACATGAACACTGAAGCTTTCTTT. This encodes CASSLVGNMNTEAFF.

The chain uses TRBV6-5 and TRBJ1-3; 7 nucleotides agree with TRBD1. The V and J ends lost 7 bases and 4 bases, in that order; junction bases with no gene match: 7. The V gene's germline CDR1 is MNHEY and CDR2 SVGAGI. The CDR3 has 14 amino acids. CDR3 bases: TGTGCCAGCATTCGACAGGGAAAGGGAAACACCATATATTTT. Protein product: CASIRQGKGNTIYF.

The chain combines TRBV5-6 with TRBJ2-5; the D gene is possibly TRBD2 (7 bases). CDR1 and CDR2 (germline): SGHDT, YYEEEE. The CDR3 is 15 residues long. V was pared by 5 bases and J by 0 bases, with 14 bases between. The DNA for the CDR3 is TGTGCCAGCAGACGAGGGGGAGGGTACCAAGAGACCCAGTACTTC. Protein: CASRRGGGYQETQYF. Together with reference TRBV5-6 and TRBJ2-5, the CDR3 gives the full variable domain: DAGVTQSPTHLIKTRGQQVTLRCSPKSGHDTVSWYQQALGQGPQFIFQYYEEEERQRGNFPDRFSGHQFPNYSSELNVNALLLGDSALYLCASRRGGGYQETQYFGPGTRLLVL.

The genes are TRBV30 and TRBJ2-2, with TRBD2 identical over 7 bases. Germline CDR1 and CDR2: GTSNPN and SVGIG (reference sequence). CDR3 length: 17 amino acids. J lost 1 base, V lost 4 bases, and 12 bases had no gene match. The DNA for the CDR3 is TGTGCCTGGAATGGGGCCTGGGGACTACGGAACACCGGGGAGCTGTTTTTT. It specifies CAWNGAWGLRNTGELFF.

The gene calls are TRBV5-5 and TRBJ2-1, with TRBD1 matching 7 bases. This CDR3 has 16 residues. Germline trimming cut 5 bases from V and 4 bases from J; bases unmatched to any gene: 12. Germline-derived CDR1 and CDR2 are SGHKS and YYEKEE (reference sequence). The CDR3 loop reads CASRERQGMPYNEQFF. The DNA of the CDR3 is TGTGCCAGCAGGGAGAGACAGGGAATGCCTTACAATGAGCAGTTCTTC. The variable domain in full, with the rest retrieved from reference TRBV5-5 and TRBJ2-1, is DAGVTQSPTHLIKTRGQQVTLRCSPISGHKSVSWYQQVLGQGPQFIFQYYEKEERGRGNFPDRFSARQFPNYSSELNVNALLLGDSALYLCASRERQGMPYNEQFFGPGTRLTVL.

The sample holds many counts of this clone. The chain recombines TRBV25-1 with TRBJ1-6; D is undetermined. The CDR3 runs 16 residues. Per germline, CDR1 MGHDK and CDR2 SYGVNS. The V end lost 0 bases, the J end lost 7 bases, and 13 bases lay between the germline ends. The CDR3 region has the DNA TGTGCCAGCAGTGAATATGCGTCCGAGGGAAATTCACCCCTCCACTTT. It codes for CASSEYASEGNSPLHF.

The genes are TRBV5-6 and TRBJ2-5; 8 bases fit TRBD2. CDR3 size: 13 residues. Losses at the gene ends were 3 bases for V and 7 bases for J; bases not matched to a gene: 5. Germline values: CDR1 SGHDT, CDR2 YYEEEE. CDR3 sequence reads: CASSSGGPGTQYF. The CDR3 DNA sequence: TGTGCCAGCAGCTCGGGGGGGCCGGGGACCCAGTACTTC.